This TCR beta chain was identified in a study of CD8+ T cells in alopecia areata (dated by TCRdb to 2017 to 2018). Describing the broader study: Treated patients were enrolled in an open-label pilot trial of oral tofacitinib at 5 to 10 mg twice daily for moderate-to-severe alopecia areata. RNA was extracted with the PAXgene miRNA kit for fixed scalp, the miRNeasy kit for PBMCs, and the RNeasy kit for mouse skin. Scalp tissue and sorted CD4+ and CD8+ peripheral blood T cells from patchy and totalis/universalis alopecia areata patients and from healthy controls were covered by human TCRbeta sequencing. In treated patients, disease severity was measured using the SALT score, which gives the percentage of scalp surface area affected. Scalp clonality was compared among normal scalp (n=4), patchy alopecia areata scalp (n=8), and alopecia totalis/universalis scalp (n=8). TCRbeta CDR3 regions were amplified by immunoSEQ multiplex PCR using 35 Vbeta forward and 13 Jbeta reverse primers. Biopsies were taken from tofacitinib-treated patients at baseline and at 4 and 24 weeks of treatment, and a later scalp biopsy was taken in several of the tofacitinib-treated patients. High-throughput TCRbeta sequencing was used to examine T cell clonal expansion in alopecia areata in both the C3H/HeJ mouse model and human patients. Tofacitinib was given for 6 to 18 months, followed by 6 months of follow-up off drug to assess delayed response and recurrence.

What the study reported, not specific to this receptor: During tofacitinib treatment, many expanded lesional clones stuck around in both scalp and blood, and this persistence may partly explain why relapse happens after treatment is stopped. The treated cohort was small, with a single nonresponder, so links between baseline CD8+ expansion and response need larger studies. Higher clonality and more expanded CD8+ clones were observed in lesional scalp than in normal scalp, particularly in alopecia totalis/universalis, a finding suggestive of antigenic drive. Tofacitinib significantly decreased scalp clonality and the number of expanded CD8+ clones among the top 100 scalp clones. Shared TCR sequences between patients were less evident than in mice, which may be partly attributable to HLA diversity in the patient population. Scalp TCR repertoire analysis is complicated because resident alphabeta T cells in normal human skin are also sequenced, whereas mouse skin is dominated by gammadelta T cells.

In light of the paper, this sample's time point label describes: less than 25 weeks on oral tofacitinib. The treatment or condition label, read with the paper, signifies: oral pan-JAK inhibitor, 5-10 mg twice daily. From alopecia areata patients, peripheral blood was collected along with lesional scalp punch biopsies. PBMCs were separated by density centrifugation and stained for CD3, CD4 and CD8, after which CD4+ and CD8+ T cells were sorted on a FACSAria. Library prep was done by the immunoSEQ multiplex PCR assay. To provide template for TCR sequencing, every sample had RNA extracted and reverse transcribed into cDNA. SuperScript III was used for first-strand cDNA synthesis, primed with a 2:1 mix of oligo-dT and random hexamers. A synthetic immune receptor repertoire was used to assess amplification bias, and residual bias was removed computationally. The published analysis was carried out like this. Raw reads were preprocessed to remove errors, and CDR3 was defined by IMGT conventions from the conserved cysteine to phenylalanine. Clonality was calculated as 1 minus Shannon entropy normalized by log2 of the number of productive unique TCRs. CD4 or CD8 identity of scalp clones was inferred by cross-referencing scalp TCRbeta sequences with sorted blood CD4 and CD8 repertoires. Sourced from immuneACCESS, this table was stored by TCRdb with only in-frame sequences that have V and J called. A share of the clones is absent; for the studies checked, an unresolved V gene accounts for under half, and the remainder has no known explanation. The V and J calls and the clone size are those of that table, but D and trimming were determined from the DNA. In this sample the table shows approximately 160,000 clones, approximately 57% of which occur a single time. The ten largest account for approximately 15% of the sample.

Remarks on this clone: The antigen it binds to is not known. The record has no base qualities; no much larger clone is one base away.

This sequence was found in a human donor with alopecia areata. Sequences were derived from CD4+ T cells sorted from blood, sampled at week 24, from a patient treated with tofacitinib.

CDR3 reads: CASSREGRGSEEQYF. Here is the DNA: TGTGCCAGCAGCCGGGAGGGGCGGGGTTCAGAAGAGCAGTACTTC. In this chain, TRBV7-9 is recombined with TRBJ2-7; TRBD2 fits 8 bases in the junction. At the junction V is shortened by 5 bases and J by 7 bases; bases outside the gene matches: 13. The CDR3 covers 15 residues, taking in both the cysteine and the phenylalanine. Only the CDR3 part of the read is kept: 45 bases, read in frame from the first base. The germline V gene (reference sequence) supplies CDR1 SEHNR and CDR2 FQNEAQ.